This entry lists 28 T cell receptor beta chains sequenced from one sample in a study of T cell repertoires in cytomegalovirus infection. TCRdb analysed the reads with MiXCR anew, one entry per CDR3 protein. The data contain around 440,000 distinct CDR3 sequences, about 10% of them singletons. Input material: PBMCs. The receptor source for this set is a human donor in good health (CMV status not recorded). Some clones in this sample may be carry-over from other donors' samples.

V is TRBV20-1 and J is TRBJ2-1; D unresolved. The germline gives CDR1 DFQATT, CDR2 SNEGSKA (reference sequence). CDR3 length: 11 residues. The ends were cut back, 4 bases at V and 9 bases at J, with 10 bases in the middle. CDR3 amino acids: CSAKWVGEQFF. The CDR3 nucleotides are TGCAGTGCTAAGTGGGTGGGTGAGCAGTTCTTC.

J is TRBJ1-6 and V is TRBV11-2; D remains unclear. V was pared by 5 bases and J by 6 bases, with 23 bases between. The V gene's germline CDR1 is SGHAT and CDR2 FQNNGV. This CDR3 spans 18 amino acids. CDR3 bases: TGTGCCAGCAGCCCCGCTTATATCCCGTCGGGCCTTAATTCACCCCTCCACTTT. Residues: CASSPAYIPSGLNSPLHF.

The V gene is TRBV6-2 or TRBV6-3, the J gene TRBJ1-5; tentative D call: TRBD1 (6 bases). V was shortened by 6 bases and J by 0 bases, with 12 bases between the two germline ends. The V gene's germline CDR1 is MNHEY and CDR2 SVGEGT. The CDR3 has 15 residues. The chain's CDR3 is CASRQTGDSNQPQHF. The DNA of the CDR3 is TGTGCCAGCAGGCAGACAGGCGATAGCAATCAGCCCCAGCATTTT.

The chain employs TRBV6-6 and TRBJ1-6; tentatively, D is TRBD1 (6 bases). Germline CDR1 MNHNY, CDR2 SVGAGI (reference sequence). The CDR3 totals 18 residues. Trimming took off 5 bases at V and 0 bases at J, with 17 bases between the two ends. CDR3 protein: CASSPQQGVSSYNSPLHF. DNA of the CDR3: TGTGCCAGCAGTCCTCAACAGGGAGTTAGCTCCTATAATTCACCCCTCCACTTT.

This clonotype was observed at least ten times. The chain joins TRBV6-1 to TRBJ1-1; D uncertain. Germline V gene sequence: CDR1 MNHNS, CDR2 SASEGT. V gave up 10 bases and J gave up 4 bases, with 22 bases separating them. There are 15 residues in the CDR3. The chain's CDR3 is CATEQLLGPTTEAFF. CDR3 DNA sequence: TGTGCCACAGAACAATTACTCGGGCCCACCACTGAAGCTTTCTTT.

This clonotype showed up just a few times. The chain carries TRBV28 and TRBJ2-7, with 7 bases matching TRBD1. V dropped 5 bases and J dropped 6; count of bases not matched to a gene: 4. The CDR3 contains 12 residues. Germline CDR1 MDHEN, CDR2 SYDVKM. CDR3 region: CASSLGTVEQYF. For the CDR3, the DNA is TGTGCCAGCAGTCTCGGGACAGTCGAGCAGTACTTC.

Ten or more counts support this clonotype. J is TRBJ1-1 and V is TRBV7-2, with D maybe TRBD1 (5 bases). The germline CDR1 and CDR2 sequences are SGHTA and FQGNSA. CDR3 length equals 15 residues. V shed 1 base and J shed 4 bases, with 13 bases lying between them. CDR3 nucleotide sequence: TGTGCCAGCAGCTTAGAAGCAGGGACGGGCACTGAAGCTTTCTTT. Its protein product is CASSLEAGTGTEAFF.

This clonotype showed up many times. The chain links TRBV7-9 to TRBJ1-1; D unresolved. The germline V and J ends were trimmed by 4 bases and 5 bases, with 8 bases remaining between them. The CDR3 is 12 residues long. From germline, CDR1 is SEHNR and CDR2 FQNEAQ (reference sequence). The CDR3 nucleotides read TGTGCCAGCAGCTATTATAATACTGAAGCTTTCTTT. Its protein is CASSYYNTEAFF.

This clonotype came up many times. The J gene is TRBJ2-3, the V gene TRBV9; possibly TRBD2 for D (6 bases). CDR3 length: 17 amino acids. In germline, CDR1 is SGDLS, CDR2 YYNGEE. V was trimmed by 0 bases and J by 2 bases, leaving 16 bases between them. DNA for the CDR3: TGTGCCAGCAGCGTAGGCGGTAGCGGATTTATCACAGATACGCAGTATTTT. Residues: CASSVGGSGFITDTQYF. Full variable domain (remainder filled in from reference TRBV9 and TRBJ2-3): DSGVTQTPKHLITATGQRVTLRCSPRSGDLSVYWYQQSLDQGLQFLIQYYNGEERAKGNILERFSAQQFPDLHSELNLSSLELGDSALYFCASSVGGSGFITDTQYFGPGTRLTVL.

This clonotype was found many times. The V gene is TRBV7-9, the J gene TRBJ2-2; unclear D gene. Germline V gene lookup returns CDR1 SEHNR and CDR2 FQNEAQ (reference sequence). With 1 base removed from V and 5 bases from J, the gap between germline ends came to 8 bases. The length of the CDR3 is 14 residues. The CDR3 DNA reads as TGTGCCAGCAGCTTAGTTAAGGAGACCGGGGAGCTGTTTTTT. Encoded protein: CASSLVKETGELFF.

This clonotype was picked up many times. The chain employs TRBV12-3 or TRBV12-4 and TRBJ1-4, with D possibly matching TRBD1 (6 bases). The length of the CDR3 is 13 residues. V lost 1 base and J lost 7, with 7 bases in between. In DNA form, the CDR3 reads TGTGCCAGCAGTTTAGAGGGGGGTGAAAAACTGTTTTTT. This translates into CASSLEGGEKLFF.

The genes are TRBV3-1 and TRBJ1-4, with TRBD1 identical over 9 bases. Per germline, CDR1 LGHDT and CDR2 YNNKEL (reference sequence). Losses at the gene ends were 4 bases for V and 7 bases for J; bases not matched to a gene: 10. This CDR3 has 16 amino acids. CDR3 sequence (DNA): TGTGCCAGCAGCCGCCCGGGACAGGGATTAGGTGAAAAACTGTTTTTT. This encodes CASSRPGQGLGEKLFF.

The chain is built from TRBV19 and TRBJ2-3; 8 bases match TRBD2. The CDR3 has 16 residues. Germline CDR1 and CDR2: LNHDA and SQIVND (reference sequence). J lost 2 bases, V lost 5 bases, and 9 bases had no gene match. The chain's CDR3 is CASSPLGGVDTDTQYF. As DNA, the CDR3 is TGTGCCAGTAGTCCCCTCGGGGGGGTGGACACAGATACGCAGTATTTT. Full variable domain (missing parts from reference TRBV19 and TRBJ2-3): DGGITQSPKYLFRKEGQNVTLSCEQNLNHDAMYWYRQDPGQGLRLIYYSQIVNDFQKGDIAEGYSVSREKKESFPLTVTSAQKNPTAFYLCASSPLGGVDTDTQYFGPGTRLTVL.

The rearrangement links TRBV5-6 to TRBJ2-1; 11 bases are a match to TRBD1. The CDR3 totals 15 residues. V lost 4 bases, J lost 5 bases, and 5 bases stayed unmatched. CDR1 is SGHDT and CDR2 is YYEEEE in the germline V gene. CDR3 DNA sequence: TGTGCCAGCAGCGCGGACAGGGGGCACGACAATGAGCAGTTCTTC. This sequence encodes CASSADRGHDNEQFF.

This clonotype occurred many times. J is TRBJ2-2 and V is TRBV7-3; 7 bases are shared with TRBD1. The V gene end was trimmed by 4 bases and the J gene end by 1 base; junction bases not matched to a gene: 3. Per the germline V gene, CDR1 is SGHTA and CDR2 is FQGTGA. This CDR3 contains 15 residues. CDR3 loop: CASSSDRRNTGELFF. In DNA form, the CDR3 reads TGTGCCAGCAGCTCGGACAGGAGGAACACCGGGGAGCTGTTTTTT.

This clonotype was detected once. The V and J genes are TRBV29-1 and TRBJ2-1, with 9 nucleotides matching TRBD2. The CDR3 has 14 residues. The junction had 8 bases not matched to a gene; V was cut back by 6 bases and J by 5 bases. From germline, CDR1 is SQVTM and CDR2 ANQGSEA. The CDR3 coding sequence is TGCAGCGTAGGAAAAAGACTAGCGGACAATGAGCAGTTCTTC. Translating gives CSVGKRLADNEQFF.

This clonotype showed up many times. The chain couples TRBV28 to TRBJ2-7, with 13 nucleotides matching TRBD2. The CDR3 is 14 amino acids. The germline gives CDR1 MDHEN, CDR2 SYDVKM. The junction had 6 bases not matched to a gene; V was cut back by 7 bases and J by 6 bases. In DNA form, the CDR3 reads TGTGCCAGCACCCGGACTAGCGGGAGACGCGAGCAGTACTTC. As protein: CASTRTSGRREQYF.

Many counts were recorded for this clonotype. V usage is TRBV12-5 and J usage is TRBJ1-1; 7 nucleotides agree with TRBD1. The V and J ends lost 6 bases and 3 bases, in that order; junction bases with no gene match: 4. Germline CDR1 is LGHNT and CDR2 is FRNRAP. This CDR3 contains 13 residues. The CDR3 DNA reads TGTGCTAGTGGGGCAACAGGGGACACTGAAGCTTTCTTT. Protein: CASGATGDTEAFF.

The chain's CDR3 is CASSFLEGVAETQYF. CDR3 bases: TGCGCCAGCAGCTTCCTGGAAGGGGTCGCGGAGACCCAGTACTTC. The gene calls are TRBV5-1 and TRBJ2-5, with TRBD1 as a possible D gene (5 bases). Deletions cut 2 bases from V and 5 bases from J, with 16 bases between. This CDR3 region has 15 residues. The V gene's germline CDR1 is SGHRS and CDR2 YFSETQ.

The chain joins TRBV3-1 to TRBJ2-7; D call uncertain. The CDR3 is 14 amino acids. V was cut by 1 base and J by 1 base, with 8 bases left in between. Germline V gene data show CDR1 as LGHDT and CDR2 as YNNKEL (reference sequence). In nucleotides, the CDR3 is TGTGCCAGCAGCCAAGGAGTAGAGTCCTACGAGCAGTACTTC. Its protein is CASSQGVESYEQYF.

This chain connects TRBV12-3 or TRBV12-4 to TRBJ1-2; D is unclear. This CDR3 region has 15 residues. V lost 2 bases and J 4 bases, leaving 14 bases between the germline ends. The CDR3 DNA follows: TGTGCCAGCAGTTTAAAACAGACGGCGGGCTATGGCTACACCTTC. Amino acid sequence: CASSLKQTAGYGYTF.

In its sample, this clonotype was seen many times. The chain couples TRBV7-2 to TRBJ2-1; 15 bases line up with TRBD2. Looked up from germline, CDR1 is SGHTA and CDR2 is FQGNSA. The CDR3 runs to 18 residues. The trim removed 1 base at V and 2 bases at J, leaving 3 bases unmatched. Here the CDR3 DNA reads TGTGCCAGCAGCTTAGGGACTAGCGGGAGGGAGACCTACAATGAGCAGTTCTTC. As protein: CASSLGTSGRETYNEQFF.

There are many counts of this clonotype. V gene TRBV5-1 combines with J gene TRBJ2-7; 13 bases align to TRBD2. From germline, CDR1 is SGHRS and CDR2 YFSETQ. V shed 4 bases, J shed 4 bases, and the junction held 8 bases outside the gene matches. CDR3 length equals 16 residues. CDR3 DNA: TGCGCCAGCAGCACCACTAGCGGGGGGGTCCATTACGAGCAGTACTTC. Residues: CASSTTSGGVHYEQYF.

This clonotype has just a few counts. This sequence joins TRBV7-9 and TRBJ1-6; D perhaps matches TRBD1 (6 bases). V was shortened by 5 bases and J by 10 bases, with 18 bases between the two germline ends. The length of the CDR3 is 15 residues. Per the germline V gene, CDR1 is SEHNR and CDR2 is FQNEAQ (reference sequence). The CDR3 region has the DNA TGTGCCAGCAGCCTCGAGGGGGGACGGCTCTCACCCCTCCACTTT. Its protein product is CASSLEGGRLSPLHF.

This clonotype was counted a few times. The CDR3 nucleotides are TGTGCCAGCAGTCTGTCCGGACAGGGGTCGGAAAAACTGTTTTTT. Translation: CASSLSGQGSEKLFF. This rearrangement joins TRBV12-3 or TRBV12-4 to TRBJ1-4, with 9 bases lining up with TRBD1. The CDR3 totals 15 residues. V trimming: 5 bases; J trimming: 8 bases; junction bases outside the gene matches: 9.

Many counts were recorded for this clonotype. This rearrangement joins TRBV12-3 or TRBV12-4 to TRBJ1-3; possible D gene TRBD1, 6 bases. Trimming cost V 6 bases and J 2 bases, with 8 bases left between them. This CDR3 comprises 13 residues. The CDR3 DNA sequence: TGTGCCAGCAGCCACAGGGCTGGAAACACCATATATTTT. Its protein product is CASSHRAGNTIYF.

In its sample, this clonotype was seen a few times. The gene calls are TRBV10-2 and TRBJ2-1; tentatively, D is TRBD1 (6 bases). Germline V gives CDR1 WSHSY, CDR2 SAAADI. The CDR3 sequence is 14 residues long. V dropped 1 base and J dropped 7 bases, with 11 bases sitting between them. The CDR3 region has the DNA TGCGCCAGCAGTGAGTTTTACCAGGGGAATGAGCAGTTCTTC. Protein sequence: CASSEFYQGNEQFF.

This clonotype was recorded many times. The genes are TRBV28 and TRBJ2-7; D is possibly TRBD1 (7 bases). The V and J ends lost 7 bases and 0 bases respectively, with 19 bases between them. Per the germline V gene, CDR1 is MDHEN and CDR2 is SYDVKM. This CDR3 comprises 16 residues. The CDR3 DNA is TGTGCCAGCACCCTTCGCCCAGGGGGGAGCTCCTACGAGCAGTACTTC. Translated, it gives CASTLRPGGSSYEQYF.